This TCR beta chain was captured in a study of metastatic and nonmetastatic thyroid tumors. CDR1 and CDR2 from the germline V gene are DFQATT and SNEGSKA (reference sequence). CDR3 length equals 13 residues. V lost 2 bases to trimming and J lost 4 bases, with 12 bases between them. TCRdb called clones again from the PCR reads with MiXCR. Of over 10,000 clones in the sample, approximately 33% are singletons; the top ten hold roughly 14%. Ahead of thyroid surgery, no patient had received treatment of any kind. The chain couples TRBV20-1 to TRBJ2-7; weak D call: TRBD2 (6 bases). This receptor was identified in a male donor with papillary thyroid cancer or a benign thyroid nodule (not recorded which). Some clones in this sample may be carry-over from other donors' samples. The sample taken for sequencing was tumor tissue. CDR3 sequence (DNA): TGCAGTGCTAGAACGGGAGTGGGGTACGAGCAGTACTTC. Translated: CSARTGVGYEQYF.